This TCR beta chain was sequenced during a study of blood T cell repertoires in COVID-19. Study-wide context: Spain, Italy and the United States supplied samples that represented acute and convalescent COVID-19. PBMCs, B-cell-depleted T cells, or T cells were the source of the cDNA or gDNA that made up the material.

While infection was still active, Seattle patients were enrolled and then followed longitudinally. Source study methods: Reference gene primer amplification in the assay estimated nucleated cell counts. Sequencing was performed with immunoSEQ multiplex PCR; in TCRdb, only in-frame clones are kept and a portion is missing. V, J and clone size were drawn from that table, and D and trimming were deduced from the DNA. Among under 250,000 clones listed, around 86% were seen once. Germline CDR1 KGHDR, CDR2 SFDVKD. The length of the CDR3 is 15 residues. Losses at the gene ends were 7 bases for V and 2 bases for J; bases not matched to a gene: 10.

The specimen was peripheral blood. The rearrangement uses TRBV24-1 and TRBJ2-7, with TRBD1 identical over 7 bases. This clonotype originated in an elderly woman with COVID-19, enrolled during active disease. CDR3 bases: TGTGCCACCAGCAGTTCCGGGACAGCCACCTACGAGCAGTACTTC. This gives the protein CATSSSGTATYEQYF.